A single sample gave rise to the 29 T cell receptor beta chains below, sequenced in a study of identical twins. MiXCR, run by TCRdb on the 5' RACE reads, gives a single entry per CDR3 protein. The table includes roughly 290,000 distinct CDR3 sequences, about 8% detected once. These sequences were also reported in another study, on yellow fever vaccine responses in identical twins.

The sample was memory (CD45RO+) T cells sorted from blood. Receptor source: a woman aged 18-30 years in good health.

The rearrangement joins TRBV10-2 to TRBJ1-5; D ambiguous. Per germline, CDR1 WSHSY and CDR2 SAAADI. Trimming shortened V by 4 bases and J by 6 bases, and 10 bases separated the two germline ends. This CDR3 contains 13 residues. The CDR3 sequence is CASSGQASQPQHF. DNA for the CDR3: TGCGCCAGCAGTGGGCAGGCCAGTCAGCCCCAGCATTTT.

The chain is built from TRBV18 and TRBJ2-3; weak D call: TRBD2 (6 bases). Trimming cost V 3 bases and J 3 bases, with 10 bases left between them. CDR3 length: 14 residues. CDR1 is KGHSH, CDR2 LQKENI, per germline. CDR3 sequence reads: CASSPGGTTDTQYF. DNA for the CDR3: TGTGCCAGCTCACCGGGGGGAACTACAGATACGCAGTATTTT.

There are a few counts of this clonotype. The gene calls are TRBV3-1 and TRBJ2-1, with 16 bases matching TRBD2. The ends lost 1 base at V and 9 bases at J; junction bases unmatched: 15. This CDR3 contains 20 residues. Germline values: CDR1 LGHDT, CDR2 YNNKEL (reference sequence). The CDR3: CASSQGWGAGTSGGAGEQFF. DNA for the CDR3: TGTGCCAGCAGCCAAGGCTGGGGGGCTGGGACTAGCGGGGGGGCTGGTGAGCAGTTCTTC.

This clonotype appeared many times. V gene TRBV29-1 combines with J gene TRBJ1-2; 7 bases fit TRBD1. This CDR3 comprises 13 residues. CDR1 SQVTM and CDR2 ANQGSEA come from the germline V gene. The V segment lost 3 bases and the J segment 8 bases; nucleotides outside the gene matches: 9. The CDR3: CSVDEGAPQGYTF. The CDR3 DNA reads TGCAGCGTTGATGAGGGGGCCCCACAGGGCTACACCTTC.

This clonotype showed up many times. The rearrangement links TRBV6-2 or TRBV6-3 to TRBJ1-5; the D is unclear. The CDR3 sequence is 14 residues long. The V and J ends lost 6 bases and 9 bases respectively, with 18 bases between them. CDR1 is MNHEY and CDR2 is SVGEGT in the germline V gene. CDR3 amino acids: CASRVQPNVAPQHF. The DNA of the CDR3 is TGTGCCAGCAGAGTACAGCCTAACGTAGCGCCCCAGCATTTT.

This chain connects TRBV21-1 to TRBJ2-7. TRBV21-1 is noted as a pseudogene. This CDR3 spans 16 amino acids. The CDR3 reads CASSRDTDEYYYEQYV. CDR3 DNA: TGTGCCAGCAGCAGAGACACGGATGAGTATTACTACGAGCAGTACGTC.

This clonotype was recorded at least ten times. The chain combines TRBV9 with TRBJ1-1; TRBD1 aligns across 9 bases. The CDR3 covers 15 residues. V was pared by 1 base and J by 5 bases, with 6 bases of the junction left unmatched. Per germline, CDR1 SGDLS and CDR2 YYNGEE. CDR3 in DNA: TGTGCCAGCAGCGTACAAGGGACAGGGATTACTGAAGCTTTCTTT. This gives the protein CASSVQGTGITEAFF.

This clonotype was detected ten times or more. The gene calls are TRBV20-1 and TRBJ2-1, with 7 bases that match TRBD1. The CDR3 has 19 residues. Germline lookup yields CDR1 DFQATT and CDR2 SNEGSKA (reference sequence). The ends lost 3 bases at V and 5 bases at J; junction bases unmatched: 22. CDR3 protein: CSASSRFALIGDRDNEQFF. CDR3 DNA sequence: TGCAGTGCTAGTTCACGTTTCGCCCTTATTGGAGACAGGGACAATGAGCAGTTCTTC.

The V call is TRBV14, the J call TRBJ1-6; weak D call: TRBD1 (5 bases). V shed 0 bases and J shed 8 bases, with 11 bases lying between them. The CDR3 is made up of 15 amino acids. Germline values: CDR1 SGHDN, CDR2 FVKESK. The CDR3 bases are TGTGCCAGCAGCCAAGAAGGGACGGAACATTCACCCCTCCACTTT. It translates to CASSQEGTEHSPLHF.

The J gene is TRBJ1-2, the V gene TRBV18; D gene ambiguous. CDR1 and CDR2 (germline): KGHSH, LQKENI. This CDR3 has 13 residues. Trimming removed 3 bases from V and 7 bases from J, with 12 bases in between. This CDR3 is CASSPESAIGYTF. The CDR3 region has the DNA TGTGCCAGCTCACCTGAGAGTGCAATTGGCTACACCTTC.

This clonotype showed up many times. V usage is TRBV7-8 and J usage is TRBJ2-6; no firm D call. With 5 bases removed from V and 4 bases from J, the gap between germline ends came to 15 bases. Looked up from germline, CDR1 is SGHVS and CDR2 is FQNEAQ. The length of the CDR3 is 16 residues. The CDR3 sequence is CASSILRSLGANVLTF. The CDR3 region has the DNA TGTGCCAGCAGCATCCTTAGGAGTTTGGGGGCCAACGTCCTGACTTTC.

This clonotype has just a few counts. The V and J genes are TRBV12-5 and TRBJ2-2, with TRBD1 matching 12 bases. There are 17 residues in the CDR3. Germline V gene sequence: CDR1 LGHNT, CDR2 FRNRAP. With 4 bases clipped from V and 7 bases from J, the junction kept 10 bases outside the gene matches. CDR3 DNA: TGTGCTAGTGGTTCACCCCGAGGGACAGGGGGCAGCGGGGAGCTGTTTTTT. It encodes CASGSPRGTGGSGELFF.

This clonotype was counted between two and nine times. The chain employs TRBV6-5 and TRBJ1-6; perhaps TRBD1 as D (6 bases). From germline, CDR1 is MNHEY and CDR2 SVGAGI. The CDR3 is 16 residues long. The V end was cut by 0 bases, the J end by 9 bases, with 15 bases between. This CDR3 reads CASSYSNLQGTSPLHF. The CDR3 coding sequence is TGTGCCAGCAGTTACTCGAACTTACAGGGTACTTCACCCCTCCACTTT.

Concerning this clonotype: A much larger clone differs from this one at a single base, so this may be a read error. The rearrangement uses TRBV11-2 and TRBJ2-3, with 9 bases fitting TRBD2. CDR3 length equals 18 residues. The junction had 14 bases not matched to a gene; V was cut back by 5 bases and J by 2 bases. Per germline, CDR1 SGHAT and CDR2 FQNNGV. The CDR3: CASSQPFTSGWYTDTQYF. The CDR3 nucleotides are TGTGCCAGCAGCCAACCCTTCACTAGCGGGTGGTACACAGATACGCAGTATTTT.

This clonotype was observed at least ten times. This chain connects TRBV2 to TRBJ1-4, with unresolved D. Germline CDR1 is SNHLY and CDR2 is FYNNEI. The V end lost 6 bases, the J end lost 3 bases, and 8 bases lay between the germline ends. The CDR3 has 13 residues. This CDR3 is CASRAGANEKLFF. The CDR3 region has the DNA TGTGCCAGCAGGGCGGGAGCTAATGAAAAACTGTTTTTT.

This clonotype was seen a handful of times. The gene calls are TRBV5-5 and TRBJ2-3, with D possibly being TRBD2 (6 bases). Germline CDR1 and CDR2: SGHKS and YYEKEE (reference sequence). Trimming removed 4 bases at V and 3 bases at J, with 15 bases between. The CDR3 loop spans 15 amino acids. The CDR3 reads CASSAGLSKTDTQYF. CDR3 nucleotides: TGTGCCAGCAGCGCCGGACTATCAAAAACAGATACGCAGTATTTT.

In this sample, this clonotype turned up a few times. This chain links TRBV5-1 with TRBJ2-5, with D perhaps matching TRBD2 (5 bases). Trimming left V 4 bases short and J 5 bases short, with 18 bases between. Germline V gene sequence: CDR1 SGHRS, CDR2 YFSETQ. This CDR3 has 15 residues. The CDR3 DNA is TGCGCCAGCAGCCCCCCCGGTCTAGCTTGGGAGACCCAGTACTTC. Encoded protein: CASSPPGLAWETQYF. Complete variable domain (other parts from reference TRBV5-1 and TRBJ2-5): KAGVTQTPRYLIKTRGQQVTLSCSPISGHRSVSWYQQTPGQGLQFLFEYFSETQRNKGNFPGRFSGRQFSNSRSEMNVSTLELGDSALYLCASSPPGLAWETQYFGPGTRLLVL.

The rearrangement links TRBV2 to TRBJ1-5; D is undetermined. CDR3 length: 14 residues. Germline values: CDR1 SNHLY, CDR2 FYNNEI. V was clipped by 4 bases and J by 0 bases, with 7 bases between them. CDR3 residues: CASSALYSNQPQHF. CDR3 DNA sequence: TGTGCCAGCAGTGCGTTGTATAGCAATCAGCCCCAGCATTTT.

This clonotype was found many times. The rearrangement uses TRBV6-1 and TRBJ1-1, with D unresolved. Germline assignment: CDR1 MNHNS and CDR2 SASEGT. CDR3 size: 15 residues. Trimming removed 8 bases at V and 1 base at J, with 17 bases between. The CDR3 region has the DNA TGTGCCAGCCCGAAAGGAAAAGGAGCGAACACTGAAGCTTTCTTT. The encoded protein is CASPKGKGANTEAFF.

The V and J genes are TRBV29-1 and TRBJ2-5; no firm D call. CDR1 and CDR2 from the germline V gene are SQVTM and ANQGSEA. The V end was cut by 3 bases, the J end by 9 bases, with 14 bases between. The CDR3 totals 12 residues. The CDR3 DNA reads TGCAGCGTTGAGACCGGTGGGGATTCCCAGTACTTC. Residues: CSVETGGDSQYF.

The V and J genes are TRBV11-3 and TRBJ2-7; no clear D. Trimming shortened V by 6 bases and J by 7 bases, and 10 bases separated the two germline ends. The CDR3 has 11 residues. Germline CDR1 and CDR2: SGHNT and YENEEA. The CDR3 nucleotides are TGTGCCAGCAGTCCCGGTCGAGAGCAGTACTTC. Protein: CASSPGREQYF. Full variable domain (rest looked up from reference TRBV11-3 and TRBJ2-7): EAGVVQSPRYKIIEKKQPVAFWCNPISGHNTLYWYLQNLGQGPELLIRYENEEAVDDSQLPKDRFSAERLKGVDSTLKIQPAELGDSAVYLCASSPGREQYFGPGTRLTVT.

This clonotype has a count of ten or more. The chain combines TRBV3-1 with TRBJ1-1; D might be TRBD1 (6 bases). V was shortened by 5 bases and J by 2 bases, with 12 bases between the two germline ends. Germline V gene lookup returns CDR1 LGHDT and CDR2 YNNKEL (reference sequence). This CDR3 is built from 14 residues. The CDR3 DNA reads as TGTGCCAGCAGCTCACAGGGCCTTAACACTGAAGCTTTCTTT. Translated, it gives CASSSQGLNTEAFF.

The table lists this clonotype with many counts. The chain joins TRBV28 to TRBJ2-3; D not resolved. The CDR3 consists of 16 residues. Germline V gene lookup returns CDR1 MDHEN and CDR2 SYDVKM. Trimming pared 6 bases from V and 0 bases from J, leaving 16 bases between. The CDR3 here is CASSALTLPSTDTQYF. The CDR3 nucleotides read TGTGCCAGCAGCGCCCTGACTTTACCTAGCACAGATACGCAGTATTTT. Drawing the rest from reference TRBV28 and TRBJ2-3, the complete variable domain is DVKVTQSSRYLVKRTGEKVFLECVQDMDHENMFWYRQDPGLGLRLIYFSYDVKMKEKGDIPEGYSVSREKKERFSLILESASTNQTSMYLCASSALTLPSTDTQYFGPGTRLTVL.

This clonotype has a count of ten or more. The chain employs TRBV29-1 and TRBJ1-2; D is perhaps TRBD1 (5 bases). This CDR3 spans 13 amino acids. Trimming cost V 4 bases and J 7 bases, with 16 bases left between them. Germline assignment: CDR1 SQVTM and CDR2 ANQGSEA. The DNA of the CDR3 is TGCAGCGTTGCGGACACCGCTAAGGGTGGCTACACCTTC. Protein: CSVADTAKGGYTF. The full variable domain, its missing parts supplied by reference TRBV29-1 and TRBJ1-2, is SAVISQKPSRDICQRGTSLTIQCQVDSQVTMMFWYRQQPGQSLTLIATANQGSEATYESGFVIDKFPISRPNLTFSTLTVSNMSPEDSSIYLCSVADTAKGGYTFGSGTRLTVV.

J is TRBJ2-7 and V is TRBV13, with TRBD2 identical over 11 bases. V lost 4 bases to trimming and J lost 5 bases; unmatched junction nucleotides: 10. The CDR3 is 16 amino acids. Germline loops: CDR1 PRHDT, CDR2 FYEKMQ (reference sequence). The CDR3 DNA follows: TGTGCCAGCAGCTCCGGGATAGCGGGAGGGTTACACGAGCAGTACTTC. Translated, it gives CASSSGIAGGLHEQYF.

This clonotype turned up a few times. The V call is TRBV6-1, the J call TRBJ2-3, with 10 bases lining up with TRBD1. V dropped 8 bases and J dropped 1; count of bases not matched to a gene: 6. CDR1 and CDR2 from the germline V gene are MNHNS and SASEGT. CDR3 length: 15 amino acids. CDR3 DNA: TGTGCCAGCGCCGACGGGACAGGGGGCACAGATACGCAGTATTTT. Encoded protein: CASADGTGGTDTQYF.

The chain is built from TRBV7-8 and TRBJ2-7; D possibly uses TRBD1 or TRBD2 (5 bases each). Germline CDR1 SGHVS, CDR2 FQNEAQ. This CDR3 spans 17 amino acids. Trimming cost V 7 bases and J 0 bases, with 22 bases left between them. The CDR3 spells CASILAGATASSYEQYF. CDR3 in DNA: TGTGCCAGCATCTTGGCCGGGGCCACAGCGAGCTCCTACGAGCAGTACTTC.

The sample holds a few counts of this clonotype. The chain carries TRBV7-9 and TRBJ2-5, with 7 bases lining up with TRBD1. This CDR3 contains 14 residues. Germline-derived CDR1 and CDR2 are SEHNR and FQNEAQ (reference sequence). With 4 bases clipped from V and 3 bases from J, the junction kept 5 bases outside the gene matches. The CDR3 loop reads CASSSRDREETQYF. The CDR3 DNA sequence: TGTGCCAGCAGCTCCCGTGACAGGGAAGAGACCCAGTACTTC. Together with reference TRBV7-9 and TRBJ2-5, the CDR3 gives the full variable domain: DTGVSQNPRHKITKRGQNVTFRCDPISEHNRLYWYRQTLGQGPEFLTYFQNEAQLEKSRLLSDRFSAERPKGSFSTLEIQRTEQGDSAMYLCASSSRDREETQYFGPGTRLLVL.

This clonotype has more than one count but fewer than ten. The V and J genes are TRBV5-1 and TRBJ2-6, with 8 bases matching TRBD2. V dropped 4 bases and J dropped 0; count of bases not matched to a gene: 18. This CDR3 is 21 amino acids long. Germline assignment: CDR1 SGHRS and CDR2 YFSETQ. The chain's CDR3 is CASSPAGVPGLVSSGANVLTF. The CDR3 bases are TGCGCCAGCAGCCCTGCGGGGGTTCCGGGACTAGTTTCCTCTGGGGCCAACGTCCTGACTTTC.